What follows are 25 T cell receptor beta chains derived from one specimen sequenced in a study of blood T cell repertoires in COVID-19. Only in-frame clones appear in the TCRdb table, and some are missing; sequencing was by immunoSEQ multiplex PCR. This repertoire shows 330,000 or so clones, more than 70% found once; its top ten account for 3% to 4%. Sequences were obtained from peripheral blood. The source is a woman aged 55 to 70 with COVID-19, enrolled during active disease.

V is TRBV30 and J is TRBJ2-7; D tentatively reads TRBD1 or TRBD2 (6 bases each). CDR3 size: 13 residues. Germline CDR1 is GTSNPN and CDR2 is SVGIG (reference sequence). The V end lost 5 bases, the J end lost 3 bases, and 14 bases lay between the germline ends. CDR3 coding DNA: TGTGCCTGGGGAGCGGGCAGGGGCTACGAGCAGTACTTC. Translation gives CAWGAGRGYEQYF.

This sequence joins TRBV25-1 and TRBJ1-2; no clear D gene. The CDR3 is 12 amino acids. Germline values: CDR1 MGHDK, CDR2 SYGVNS. Trimming removed 3 bases from V and 9 bases from J, with 11 bases in between. CDR3 loop: CASSDPGRSYTF. DNA for the CDR3: TGTGCCAGCAGTGATCCGGGTCGCAGCTACACCTTC.

The V and J genes are TRBV30 and TRBJ1-5, with D hard to call. The CDR3 is 15 residues long. Per the germline V gene, CDR1 is GTSNPN and CDR2 is SVGIG (reference sequence). Trimming left V 0 bases short and J 2 bases short, with 11 bases between. This chain's CDR3 is CAWSVLEGRNQPQHF. The CDR3 nucleotides read TGTGCCTGGAGTGTACTGGAGGGCCGCAATCAGCCCCAGCATTTT.

The CDR3 coding sequence is TGTGCCAGCAGCTTCACCACTATTAACTATGGCTACACCTTC. As protein: CASSFTTINYGYTF. The chain recombines TRBV7-9 with TRBJ1-2; D unclear. This CDR3 has 14 residues. Germline CDR1 SEHNR, CDR2 FQNEAQ (reference sequence). Trimming took off 3 bases at V and 1 base at J, with 9 bases between the two ends.

The chain joins TRBV6-1 to TRBJ1-4; 7 nucleotides align to TRBD1. The junction had 11 bases not matched to a gene; V was cut back by 1 base and J by 3 bases. The CDR3 sequence is 18 residues long. The germline V gene encodes CDR1 MNHNS and CDR2 SASEGT. CDR3 sequence reads: CASSEVKTGLRANEKLFF. DNA of the CDR3: TGTGCCAGCAGTGAAGTAAAGACAGGGCTGAGGGCTAATGAAAAACTGTTTTTT.

This rearrangement joins TRBV20-1 to TRBJ2-2; D is perhaps TRBD1 (5 bases). This CDR3 comprises 14 residues. Germline values: CDR1 DFQATT, CDR2 SNEGSKA (reference sequence). Trimming removed 3 bases at V and 5 bases at J, with 13 bases between. CDR3 sequence reads: CSASKRQTTGELFF. As DNA, the CDR3 is TGCAGTGCTAGTAAGAGACAGACAACCGGGGAGCTGTTTTTT.

This clone was recorded once. The rearrangement uses TRBV7-3 and TRBJ1-2, with 7 bases aligning to TRBD1. CDR3 size: 15 residues. The junction had 11 bases not matched to a gene; V was cut back by 4 bases and J by 6 bases. Germline CDR1 and CDR2: SGHTA and FQGTGA. In DNA form, the CDR3 reads TGTGCCAGCAGCTCCCGGAAACAGGGGTACCATGGCTACACCTTC. It is translated as CASSSRKQGYHGYTF.

The rearrangement links TRBV28 to TRBJ1-3; no clear D. V shed 5 bases and J shed 0 bases, with 11 bases lying between them. The CDR3 runs to 15 residues. Per the germline V gene, CDR1 is MDHEN and CDR2 is SYDVKM. The CDR3 DNA is TGTGCCAGCAGTCCCCTGGTGAGCTCTGGAAACACCATATATTTT. Its protein is CASSPLVSSGNTIYF.

The V and J genes are TRBV15 and TRBJ2-2; 12 nucleotides align to TRBD2. Germline V CDR1 and CDR2: LNHNV, YYDKDF (reference sequence). V shed 0 bases, J shed 7 bases, and the junction held 15 bases outside the gene matches. CDR3 length: 20 residues. CDR3 sequence (DNA): TGTGCCACCAGCAGAGATAAGATACTAGCGGGGGGCCCGGGGGGCGGGGAGCTGTTTTTT. Protein: CATSRDKILAGGPGGGELFF. Using reference TRBV15 and TRBJ2-2 for the parts outside the CDR3, the full variable domain is DAMVIQNPRYQVTQFGKPVTLSCSQTLNHNVMYWYQQKSSQAPKLLFHYYDKDFNNEADTPDNFQSRRPNTSFCFLDIRSPGLGDTAMYLCATSRDKILAGGPGGGELFFGEGSRLTVL.

The chain combines TRBV6-5 with TRBJ1-4; maybe TRBD1 (5 bases). Germline V gives CDR1 MNHEY, CDR2 SVGAGI. Trimming took off 5 bases at V and 8 bases at J, with 18 bases between the two ends. The CDR3 contains 15 residues. The CDR3 nucleotides are TGTGCCAGCAGTCGTTCAGGGAATGGTAAAGAAAAACTGTTTTTT. Its translation is CASSRSGNGKEKLFF.

The DNA for the CDR3 is TGTGCCAGCAGTTACCTGAGTCCCAGCAATCAGCCCCAGCATTTT. It yields the protein CASSYLSPSNQPQHF. The chain joins TRBV6-6 to TRBJ1-5; D ambiguous. The V gene lost 2 bases and the J gene lost 1 base, with 9 bases spanning the gap. Looked up from germline, CDR1 is MNHNY and CDR2 is SVGAGI (reference sequence). The CDR3 runs to 15 residues.

The chain links TRBV19 to TRBJ1-6, with 8 bases matching TRBD1. Unmatched junction bases numbered 17, after V lost 6 bases and J lost 10 bases. CDR3 length: 17 amino acids. Germline-derived CDR1 and CDR2 are LNHDA and SQIVND (reference sequence). For the CDR3, the DNA is TGTGCCAGTAGGCCCAATACCGGACAGGGACGGTGGTCACCCCTCCACTTT. Translation: CASRPNTGQGRWSPLHF.

This chain uses TRBV5-1 with TRBJ2-1, with D perhaps matching TRBD2 (5 bases). Germline V CDR1 and CDR2: SGHRS, YFSETQ. The CDR3 runs 14 residues. V shed 6 bases and J shed 5 bases, with 15 bases lying between them. The CDR3 spells CASTLGIENNEQFF. DNA for the CDR3: TGCGCCAGCACCCTCGGGATCGAAAACAATGAGCAGTTCTTC.

CDR3 sequence (DNA): TGTGCCAGCAGTTCTAAGGCGGTTACTGAAGCTTTCTTT. It translates to CASSSKAVTEAFF. The rearrangement joins TRBV12-3 or TRBV12-4 to TRBJ1-1; D is undetermined. The CDR3 contains 13 residues. Trimming cost V 4 bases and J 5 bases, with 11 bases left between them.

The chain links TRBV9 to TRBJ1-3, with 8 nucleotides matching TRBD1. With 3 bases clipped from V and 0 bases from J, the junction kept 5 bases outside the gene matches. The CDR3 extends over 16 amino acids. Germline V CDR1 and CDR2: SGDLS, YYNGEE. The CDR3 sequence is CASSARGTGSGNTIYF. The DNA for the CDR3 is TGTGCCAGCAGCGCCCGGGGGACAGGCTCTGGAAACACCATATATTTT.

This rearrangement joins TRBV29-1 to TRBJ2-2, with 7 positions matching TRBD1. The CDR3 totals 15 residues. Per the germline V gene, CDR1 is SQVTM and CDR2 is ANQGSEA. Losses at the gene ends were 7 bases for V and 6 bases for J; bases not matched to a gene: 14. The CDR3 DNA sequence: TGCAGCGCAACTCGACAGGGAAGGAGCGCCGGGGAGCTGTTTTTT. It specifies CSATRQGRSAGELFF.

This chain uses TRBV30 with TRBJ2-6; unclear D gene. Germline-derived CDR1 and CDR2 are GTSNPN and SVGIG (reference sequence). The V and J ends lost 0 bases and 0 bases respectively, with 6 bases between them. The CDR3 sequence is 15 residues long. CDR3 in DNA: TGTGCCTGGAGTGTAGCGAGCTCTGGGGCCAACGTCCTGACTTTC. As protein: CAWSVASSGANVLTF.

The CDR3 is CAGKETTLGSGRYDTGELFF. Written as DNA, the CDR3 is TGTGCCGGCAAGGAAACTACGTTGGGTAGCGGGCGGTATGACACCGGGGAGCTGTTTTTT. The V and J genes are TRBV5-4 and TRBJ2-2; 7 bases are a match to TRBD2. CDR3 length equals 20 residues. V lost 10 bases to trimming and J lost 3 bases; unmatched junction nucleotides: 27. The germline CDR1 and CDR2 sequences are SGHNT and YYREEE (reference sequence).

This chain joins TRBV11-3 and TRBJ2-7, with 10 bases lining up with TRBD1. The V and J ends lost 0 bases and 3 bases, in that order; junction bases with no gene match: 8. Germline V gene lookup returns CDR1 SGHNT and CDR2 YENEEA. There are 17 residues in the CDR3. CDR3 DNA: TGTGCCAGCAGCTTAGAGACCGGGACAGGGGCTTACTACGAGCAGTACTTC. The encoded protein is CASSLETGTGAYYEQYF.

The chain joins TRBV5-1 to TRBJ2-3; 11 bases are a match to TRBD1. In germline, CDR1 is SGHRS, CDR2 YFSETQ. Germline trimming cut 1 base from V and 5 bases from J; bases unmatched to any gene: 9. The CDR3 runs to 17 residues. The CDR3 protein is CASSLSGGQGVIDTQYF. CDR3 bases: TGCGCCAGCAGCTTGTCCGGGGGACAGGGGGTGATAGATACGCAGTATTTT. Full variable domain (remainder filled in from reference TRBV5-1 and TRBJ2-3): KAGVTQTPRYLIKTRGQQVTLSCSPISGHRSVSWYQQTPGQGLQFLFEYFSETQRNKGNFPGRFSGRQFSNSRSEMNVSTLELGDSALYLCASSLSGGQGVIDTQYFGPGTRLTVL.

This chain connects TRBV20-1 to TRBJ1-6; 8 bases match TRBD1. The germline gives CDR1 DFQATT, CDR2 SNEGSKA (reference sequence). With V trimmed by 3 bases and J by 6 bases, 7 bases remained unmatched. The CDR3 is 15 residues long. CDR3 loop: CSASWQGASNSPLHF. In DNA form, the CDR3 reads TGCAGTGCTAGTTGGCAGGGGGCGAGTAATTCACCCCTCCACTTT.

This clone was found once. The chain combines TRBV6-5 with TRBJ2-7; no clear D gene. The V and J ends lost 4 bases and 0 bases respectively, with 7 bases between them. This CDR3 contains 13 residues. From germline, CDR1 is MNHEY and CDR2 SVGAGI. The CDR3 sequence is CASSSVFSYEQYF. The DNA of the CDR3 is TGTGCCAGCAGTTCAGTCTTCTCCTACGAGCAGTACTTC.

The table lists this clone with a few counts. The rearrangement links TRBV4-2 to TRBJ2-7, with D maybe TRBD2 (5 bases). Per the germline V gene, CDR1 is LGHNA and CDR2 is YNFKEQ. V was pared by 7 bases and J by 2 bases, with 12 bases between. This CDR3 comprises 13 residues. CDR3 amino acids: CASMRAGTYEQYF. CDR3 coding DNA: TGTGCCAGCATGAGGGCAGGAACCTACGAGCAGTACTTC.

The chain carries TRBV3-1 (or the pseudogene TRBV3-2) and TRBJ1-6; 7 nucleotides line up with TRBD1. With V trimmed by 1 base and J by 0 bases, 3 bases remained unmatched. The CDR3 totals 17 residues. In germline, CDR1 is LGHDT, CDR2 YNNKEL (reference sequence). The CDR3 loop reads CASSQVQGGSYNSPLHF. CDR3 DNA: TGTGCCAGCAGCCAAGTGCAGGGGGGCTCCTATAATTCACCCCTCCACTTT.

The CDR3 DNA is TGTGCCAGCAGTGACTACTCTGGAAACACCATATATTTT. Encoded protein: CASSDYSGNTIYF. The rearrangement uses TRBV2 and TRBJ1-3; D remains unclear. The CDR3 extends over 13 amino acids. The ends were cut back, 3 bases at V and 0 bases at J, with 3 bases in the middle. Per germline, CDR1 SNHLY and CDR2 FYNNEI.